This note documents a single TCR beta chain sequence. Its cognate antigen has yet to be identified. No quality values exist for individual bases; no much larger clone is one base distant. Each donor gave one peripheral blood draw, about 100 mL on average, collected into heparinised tubes. A BD FACSAria II and a panel including CD45RO, CCR7, CD25, CD127, CD95 and CD27 were used to sort naive, central memory, regulatory and stem cell-like memory CD4+ T cells. Purity was above 95% for every sorted population. PBMCs were separated immediately by Lymphoprep density gradient centrifugation and were stained directly, without being cultured. So that batch effects would be minimized, each experiment stained and sorted samples in pairs, pairing one healthy donor with one patient. The entire isolated RNA was reverse transcribed using the High Capacity cDNA Reverse Transcription Kit, and thus expressed TCRB transcripts were sequenced. Survey-depth immunoSEQ sequencing was performed on stem cell-like memory T cell samples, with an average of roughly 1 million total reads per sample. Sorted cells were lysed in RLT buffer and RNA was extracted with DNase-treated RNeasy Micro or Mini kits, depending on cell number. Each cell subset was processed on its own to prevent cross-contamination, while patient and healthy donor samples were processed together. Using the immunoSEQ multiplex PCR, TCRB sequences were amplified from cDNA into 87-bp fragments spanning the CDR3 region. The amplicons were sequenced using the Illumina HiSeq platform. As for the authors' bioinformatics: PCR bias was computationally corrected using synthetic template baselines, reads within Hamming distance 2 were collapsed, and singletons that could not be merged were discarded. Reads were aligned to IMGT to assign V, D and J genes, CDR3 length, and insertions or deletions at six rearrangement sites. Within each subset, clonotype counts were normalized to sorted cell number, after which true diversity and Gini coefficients were computed with the tcR R package. The overlap coefficient, calculated on TCRB nucleotide sequences, was used to quantify repertoire sharing. In TCRdb, the immuneACCESS table is reduced to in-frame sequences with V and J assigned. These tables do not hold every clone; where another copy was compared, an unresolved V gene accounts for under half, and the others remain unexplained. V, J and clone size are those of that table, while D and trimming were read from the DNA. Present in this sample are 15,000 to 19,000 clones, less than 45% of which were seen just once. The top ten constitute around 0.53% of the sample.

The entry originates in a study of beta chain features in type 1 diabetes (dated by TCRdb to between 2017 and 2018). Background for the entire study: No differences in mean age, gender distribution, total cell number or subset yield were found between patients and healthy donors. Whereas all 28 donors provided naive and central memory subsets, regulatory and stem cell-like memory subsets were isolated from just 8 patients and about 8 healthy donors. Across all samples, around 99 million sorted cells were examined, and cell number per subset correlated strongly with RNA yield. The study compared the TCRB repertoires of sorted circulating CD4+ T cell subsets in recently diagnosed type 1 diabetes patients with those in matched healthy donors.

The paper's findings and limits, for the study overall: Naive, central memory and regulatory TCRB repertoires appeared to be more similar among patients than among healthy donors. At VDJ recombination sites, patients with type 1 diabetes made fewer insertions and deleted more nucleotides, a pattern implying thymic rearrangement abnormalities. Shorter templates might have been favored by PCR, but patient and control samples were amplified and corrected together, so both groups would have been affected equally by any skew. Because cDNA was sequenced instead of genomic DNA, activated cells with high expression could be over-represented, although the groups did not differ in activation or CD3 levels. Only small numbers of individuals were included in the HLA sub-analyses, which left unresolved whether HLA type had any influence on TCRB rearrangement. A moderate but significant shortening of TCRB CDR3 length was observed in type 1 diabetes patients in all four CD4+ subsets.

This clonotype was sampled from a woman between 40 and 55 years old in good health. Sample: stem cell memory CD4+ T cells from blood. Per the publication, the cell subset or site label means: stem cell-like memory CD4+ T cells.

The encoded CDR3 is CASSLGTAGGLYEQYF. In nucleotides, the sequence is TGCGCCAGCAGCTTGGGGACGGCGGGGGGACTATACGAGCAGTACTTC. The V and J segments used are TRBV5-1 and TRBJ2-7; 8 middle bases align to TRBD2. The CDR3 spans 16 residues, from the cysteine through the phenylalanine. The DNA shown is the 48-base CDR3, in frame from base 1. Based on the germline V gene, the CDR1 and CDR2 sequences are SGHRS and YFSETQ. From V the trimming removes 0 bases and from J it removes 4 bases, while the gene matches leave 9 bases of the junction unaccounted for. Full variable domain (CDR3 extended with the reference TRBV5-1 and TRBJ2-7 proteins): KAGVTQTPRYLIKTRGQQVTLSCSPISGHRSVSWYQQTPGQGLQFLFEYFSETQRNKGNFPGRFSGRQFSNSRSEMNVSTLELGDSALYLCASSLGTAGGLYEQYFGPGTRLTVT.